Shown below are 26 T cell receptor beta chains from a single sample sequenced in a study of neurological immune-mediated disorders. TCRdb re-called the 5' RACE reads with MiXCR, one entry per CDR3 protein. The top ten hold about 4.6% of the sample, which has roughly 75,000 distinct CDR3 sequences, about an eighth seen once. Time point here: longitudinal time-point 1 (baseline). Sequencing used PBMCs. These receptors were obtained from a female donor with HTLV-1-associated myelopathy (HAM/TSP).

This clonotype was found many times. The J gene is TRBJ2-7, the V gene TRBV7-2; D is uncertain. The CDR3 runs 15 residues. V lost 5 bases, J lost 3 bases, and 17 bases lay in between. Germline V gene sequence: CDR1 SGHTA, CDR2 FQGNSA. The DNA of the CDR3 is TGTGCCAGCAGCCAACAGCCGTTCATGGGCTACGAGCAGTACTTC. The encoded protein is CASSQQPFMGYEQYF. Filled out from reference TRBV7-2 and TRBJ2-7, the complete variable domain reads GAGVSQSPSNKVTEKGKDVELRCDPISGHTALYWYRQSLGQGLEFLIYFQGNSAPDKSGLPSDRFSAERTGGSVSTLTIQRTQQEDSAVYLCASSQQPFMGYEQYFGPGTRLTVT.

Turning to this clonotype: This may arise from a read error, as a much more abundant clone is one base away. This sequence joins TRBV7-9 and TRBJ2-2; TRBD1 matches 8 bases. This CDR3 comprises 13 residues. Per the germline V gene, CDR1 is SEHNR and CDR2 is FQNEAQ (reference sequence). The CDR3 DNA sequence: TGTGCTGTTACAGGGGGAAAAACCGGGGAGCTGTTTTTT. As protein: CAVTGGKTGELFF.

This clonotype was seen only a few times. The chain combines TRBV7-8 with TRBJ2-3; TRBD1 might be the D (5 bases). The CDR3 is 16 residues long. CDR1 SGHVS and CDR2 FQNEAQ come from the germline V gene. Trimming stripped 1 base from V and 0 bases from J, with 11 bases between. The DNA of the CDR3 is TGTGCCAGCAGCTTAGGCAGGGTCAGAAGCACAGATACGCAGTATTTT. As protein: CASSLGRVRSTDTQYF.

In its sample, this clonotype was seen many times. The V gene is TRBV20-1, the J gene TRBJ2-3, with 10 bases lining up with TRBD2. V gave up 6 bases and J gave up 0 bases; unmatched junction bases: 12. The CDR3 covers 17 residues. Germline loops: CDR1 DFQATT, CDR2 SNEGSKA (reference sequence). Written as DNA, the CDR3 is TGCAGTGCGCATCCTCTAGCGGGGGCTTCTAGCACAGATACGCAGTATTTT. It specifies CSAHPLAGASSTDTQYF.

This clonotype was picked up many times. The V and J genes are TRBV10-3 and TRBJ2-1, with 10 bases aligning to TRBD1. Germline assignment: CDR1 ENHRY and CDR2 SYGVKD. The CDR3 length is 15 residues. Losses at the gene ends were 4 bases for V and 5 bases for J; bases not matched to a gene: 5. Written as DNA, the CDR3 is TGTGCCATCAGTGCCCTGGACAGGGGGGACAATGAGCAGTTCTTC. Translating gives CAISALDRGDNEQFF.

This clonotype was seen ten or more times. The gene calls are TRBV4-1 and TRBJ1-2; TRBD1 might be the D (6 bases). Trimming left V 4 bases short and J 3 bases short, with 12 bases between. This CDR3 is 14 amino acids long. The V gene's germline CDR1 is MGHRA and CDR2 YSYEKL. The CDR3 region has the DNA TGCGCCAGCAGCCGAGACGACAGGTACTATGGCTACACCTTC. Protein product: CASSRDDRYYGYTF.

In this sample, this clonotype turned up many times. CDR3 in DNA: TGTGCCAGCAGCGTGACAGGGGAACCCTACGAGCAGTACTTC. Amino acid sequence: CASSVTGEPYEQYF. V usage is TRBV9 and J usage is TRBJ2-7, with TRBD1 matching over 8 bases. V lost 2 bases, J lost 2 bases, and 3 bases stayed unmatched. This CDR3 region has 14 residues. Germline V CDR1 and CDR2: SGDLS, YYNGEE.

This clonotype was seen ten or more times. The rearrangement links TRBV28 to TRBJ1-4; TRBD1 matches at 7 bases. The CDR3 runs to 14 residues. V was pared by 5 bases and J by 5 bases, with 5 bases of the junction left unmatched. Per the germline V gene, CDR1 is MDHEN and CDR2 is SYDVKM. CDR3 amino acids: CASSATGWNEKLFF. CDR3 DNA: TGTGCCAGCAGTGCGACAGGGTGGAATGAAAAACTGTTTTTT.

Many counts were recorded for this clonotype. The V gene is TRBV5-6, the J gene TRBJ2-7; D is uncertain. V was trimmed by 0 bases and J by 0 bases, leaving 10 bases between them. The CDR3 extends over 15 amino acids. The germline gives CDR1 SGHDT, CDR2 YYEEEE. The CDR3, as DNA: TGTGCCAGCAGCTTGGCGGGTAGCAGCTCCTACGAGCAGTACTTC. It codes for CASSLAGSSSYEQYF. The full variable domain, rest sourced from reference TRBV5-6 and TRBJ2-7, is DAGVTQSPTHLIKTRGQQVTLRCSPKSGHDTVSWYQQALGQGPQFIFQYYEEEERQRGNFPDRFSGHQFPNYSSELNVNALLLGDSALYLCASSLAGSSSYEQYFGPGTRLTVT.

This clonotype was counted many times. The chain carries TRBV5-1 and TRBJ2-3, with 9 bases identical to TRBD2. Unmatched junction bases numbered 2, after V lost 0 bases and J lost 0 bases. Germline CDR1 reads SGHRS; CDR2 reads YFSETQ. The CDR3 is 16 residues long. This CDR3 is CASSLDSGGSTDTQYF. In nucleotides, the CDR3 is TGCGCCAGCAGCTTGGATAGCGGGGGTAGCACAGATACGCAGTATTTT.

This clonotype was seen at least ten times. This chain links TRBV7-9 with TRBJ1-5; D not certain. Germline V gives CDR1 SEHNR, CDR2 FQNEAQ (reference sequence). V lost 3 bases to trimming and J lost 5 bases, with 5 bases between them. The CDR3 is 12 amino acids. CDR3 coding DNA: TGTGCCAGCAGCTTTATTGATCAGCCCCAGCATTTT. Its protein is CASSFIDQPQHF.

The table lists this clonotype with many counts. The chain uses TRBV5-1 and TRBJ1-5; the D is unclear. Germline V CDR1 and CDR2: SGHRS, YFSETQ. V was cut by 0 bases and J by 7 bases, with 11 bases left in between. There are 14 residues in the CDR3. In DNA form, the CDR3 reads TGCGCCAGCAGCTTGGATCCGGAGGGCCAGCCCCAGCATTTT. It encodes CASSLDPEGQPQHF. Supplemented by reference TRBV5-1 and TRBJ1-5, the full variable domain reads KAGVTQTPRYLIKTRGQQVTLSCSPISGHRSVSWYQQTPGQGLQFLFEYFSETQRNKGNFPGRFSGRQFSNSRSEMNVSTLELGDSALYLCASSLDPEGQPQHFGDGTRLSIL.

This clonotype has a count of ten or more. The chain uses TRBV5-1 and TRBJ1-1; D is unresolved. The CDR3 extends over 15 amino acids. CDR1 is SGHRS and CDR2 is YFSETQ in the germline V gene. The germline V and J ends were trimmed by 0 bases and 7 bases, with 16 bases remaining between them. The chain's CDR3 is CASSLDGAEGREAFF. The CDR3 DNA sequence: TGCGCCAGCAGCTTGGATGGAGCGGAAGGACGTGAAGCTTTCTTT.

This rearrangement joins TRBV20-1 to TRBJ2-2; the D gene is possibly TRBD1 (5 bases). There are 15 residues in the CDR3. V lost 2 bases and J 4 bases, leaving 14 bases between the germline ends. CDR1 and CDR2 from the germline V gene are DFQATT and SNEGSKA (reference sequence). The DNA of the CDR3 is TGCAGTGCTAGACCTGGCAGGGTTGGCACCGGGGAGCTGTTTTTT. This sequence encodes CSARPGRVGTGELFF.

This clonotype is deemed medium-sized (0.01 to 0.1%). The chain combines TRBV20-1 with TRBJ2-5; D remains ambiguous. Trimming shortened V by 2 bases and J by 1 base, and 14 bases separated the two germline ends. The V gene's germline CDR1 is DFQATT and CDR2 SNEGSKA (reference sequence). The CDR3 contains 15 residues. The CDR3 sequence is CSARPLLSPQETQYF. The CDR3 DNA sequence: TGCAGTGCTAGACCCTTATTGTCCCCCCAAGAGACCCAGTACTTC.

This clonotype is categorized as medium-sized. The CDR3 is CSAREGSPGNEQYF. In DNA, the CDR3 is TGCAGTGCTAGAGAGGGCAGTCCCGGCAACGAGCAGTACTTC. This chain joins TRBV20-1 and TRBJ2-7; D remains ambiguous. Trimming removed 0 bases at V and 5 bases at J, with 14 bases between. The V gene's germline CDR1 is DFQATT and CDR2 SNEGSKA (reference sequence). This CDR3 is 14 amino acids long.

This clonotype was counted many times. The V gene is TRBV28, the J gene TRBJ2-2, with TRBD1 matching over 7 bases. CDR3 size: 16 residues. Germline-derived CDR1 and CDR2 are MDHEN and SYDVKM. V lost 5 bases, J lost 0 bases, and 6 bases stayed unmatched. CDR3 amino acids: CASSDVGGANTGELFF. The CDR3 region has the DNA TGTGCCAGCAGTGACGTAGGGGGCGCGAACACCGGGGAGCTGTTTTTT.

The table lists this clonotype with a few counts. The V gene is TRBV6-5, the J gene TRBJ1-5, with 7 bases matching TRBD1. After removal of 5 bases from V and 1 base from J, the junction contained 11 bases not matched to a gene. The CDR3 loop spans 17 amino acids. Germline V gene sequence: CDR1 MNHEY, CDR2 SVGAGI. CDR3 protein: CASSRGVTGFSNQPQHF. The CDR3 coding sequence is TGTGCCAGCAGTAGGGGGGTGACAGGGTTCAGCAATCAGCCCCAGCATTTT.

This clonotype was counted many times. The V and J genes are TRBV10-3 and TRBJ1-3; D gene ambiguous. V lost 6 bases and J lost 0, with 9 bases in between. Germline assignment: CDR1 ENHRY and CDR2 SYGVKD. The CDR3 has 14 residues. The CDR3 protein is CAISPRSSGNTIYF. The CDR3 DNA sequence: TGTGCCATCAGCCCTCGGAGCTCTGGAAACACCATATATTTT.

This clonotype was detected ten times or more. The chain combines TRBV7-9 with TRBJ2-3; D remains ambiguous. This CDR3 region has 13 residues. Germline V lookup: CDR1 SEHNR, CDR2 FQNEAQ (reference sequence). V was shortened by 5 bases and J by 1 base, with 7 bases between the two germline ends. The CDR3 region is CASSLQGTDTQYF. The CDR3, as DNA: TGTGCCAGCAGCCTCCAGGGCACAGATACGCAGTATTTT.

This clonotype was recorded many times. The chain combines TRBV28 with TRBJ1-5, with TRBD1 identical over 7 bases. With V trimmed by 5 bases and J by 4 bases, 5 bases remained unmatched. The CDR3 has 14 residues. The germline V gene encodes CDR1 MDHEN and CDR2 SYDVKM. The CDR3 is CASSLGQRNQPQHF. In DNA form, the CDR3 reads TGTGCCAGCAGTCTGGGACAGCGAAATCAGCCCCAGCATTTT.

This clonotype was recorded at least ten times. This sequence joins TRBV5-1 and TRBJ2-7, with D possibly TRBD1 on 5 matching bases. V lost 0 bases and J 2 bases, leaving 18 bases between the germline ends. CDR1 and CDR2 from the germline V gene are SGHRS and YFSETQ. The CDR3 contains 17 residues. The CDR3 protein is CASSLATSLTVTYEQYF. The CDR3 DNA sequence: TGCGCCAGCAGCTTGGCCACGTCCTTGACAGTCACCTACGAGCAGTACTTC.

This clonotype has a handful of counts. This chain uses TRBV10-1 with TRBJ2-1; TRBD2 aligns across 8 bases. V lost 3 bases, J lost 6 bases, and 4 bases stayed unmatched. This CDR3 region has 14 residues. In germline, CDR1 is WNHNN, CDR2 SYGVQD (reference sequence). CDR3: CASSDGGGPNEQFF. CDR3 in DNA: TGCGCCAGCAGTGACGGGGGGGGGCCCAATGAGCAGTTCTTC.

This clonotype has a count of ten or more. The rearrangement uses TRBV5-1 and TRBJ2-7; D is uncertain. V lost 3 bases to trimming and J lost 5 bases, with 18 bases between them. CDR1 is SGHRS and CDR2 is YFSETQ in the germline V gene. The CDR3 runs 15 residues. The CDR3: CASSSGGTGGHEQYF. In nucleotides, the CDR3 is TGCGCCAGCAGCTCGGGCGGTACGGGTGGACACGAGCAGTACTTC. Full variable domain (outside the CDR3, taken from reference TRBV5-1 and TRBJ2-7): KAGVTQTPRYLIKTRGQQVTLSCSPISGHRSVSWYQQTPGQGLQFLFEYFSETQRNKGNFPGRFSGRQFSNSRSEMNVSTLELGDSALYLCASSSGGTGGHEQYFGPGTRLTVT.

This clonotype has at least ten counts. The CDR3 nucleotides read TGTGCCAGCAGGCTCGGGGTAGCCTATGGCTACACCTTC. This gives the protein CASRLGVAYGYTF. This chain uses TRBV11-2 with TRBJ1-2; D not certain. V lost 6 bases, J lost 4 bases, and 12 bases lay in between. This CDR3 spans 13 amino acids. Looked up from germline, CDR1 is SGHAT and CDR2 is FQNNGV.

This clonotype came up many times. The rearrangement uses TRBV28 and TRBJ1-1; possible D gene TRBD1, 5 bases. V lost 2 bases to trimming and J lost 6 bases, with 19 bases between them. This CDR3 has 16 residues. CDR1 and CDR2 from the germline V gene are MDHEN and SYDVKM. The CDR3 sequence is CASSLRGGGVVAEAFF. CDR3 DNA sequence: TGTGCCAGCAGTTTAAGGGGCGGGGGAGTTGTCGCTGAAGCTTTCTTT.